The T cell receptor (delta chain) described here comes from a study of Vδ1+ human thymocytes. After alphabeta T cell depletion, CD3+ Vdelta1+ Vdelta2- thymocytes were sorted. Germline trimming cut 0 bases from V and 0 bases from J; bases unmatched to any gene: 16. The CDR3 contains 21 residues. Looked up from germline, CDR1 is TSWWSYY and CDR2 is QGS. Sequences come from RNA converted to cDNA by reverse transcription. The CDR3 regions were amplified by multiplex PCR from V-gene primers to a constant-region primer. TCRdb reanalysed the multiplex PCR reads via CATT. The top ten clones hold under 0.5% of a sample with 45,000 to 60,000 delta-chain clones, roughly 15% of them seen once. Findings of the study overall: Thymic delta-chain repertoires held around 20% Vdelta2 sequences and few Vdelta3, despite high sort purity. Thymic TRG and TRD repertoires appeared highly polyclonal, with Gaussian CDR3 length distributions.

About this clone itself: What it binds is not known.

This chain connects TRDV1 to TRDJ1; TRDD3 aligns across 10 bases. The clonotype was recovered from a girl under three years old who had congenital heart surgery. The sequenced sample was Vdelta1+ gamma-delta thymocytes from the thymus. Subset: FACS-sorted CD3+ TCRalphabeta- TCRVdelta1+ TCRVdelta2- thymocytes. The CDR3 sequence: CALGELSTGAYTGGYTDKLIF. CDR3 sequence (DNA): TGTGCTCTTGGGGAACTGTCTACGGGGGCGTATACTGGGGGATACACCGATAAACTCATCTTT.